This section outlines one T cell receptor (beta chain) sequence together with its context. Its antigen target is currently unknown. No base-level quality is on record; no much larger clone is a single base apart. The sample belongs to a study of blood T cell repertoires in COVID-19 (dated by TCRdb to about 2020). For context, the study as a whole: The collaborator samples originated in the United States, Italy and Spain and spanned the acute and convalescent phases of COVID-19. The prospective study material was composed of cDNA or gDNA derived from T cells, B-cell-depleted T cells, or PBMCs. Subjects who had been exposed to COVID-19, were actively infected with it, or had recovered from it provided the deeply sampled blood TCRbeta repertoires that made up the dataset. A freely available public database, intended as a resource for researchers studying the immune response to SARS-CoV-2, is where the repertoires were released. The samples were drawn from two sources: the first 160 participants of the ongoing ImmuneRACE study, and 1,200 or so subjects contributed by 6 global collaborators. Nearly every sample came with metadata listing a de-identified subject ID, COVID-19 status, age in years and sex. Where available, HLA class I and class II types were obtained from metadata supplied by the sample provider rather than from assay-based typing. What the authors observed across the whole study: How much clinical and demographic metadata was included differed by source and by participant, and the metadata was provided uncurated.

Whole blood was collected in K2EDTA tubes by collaborating institutions according to the institutions' own protocols. Collaborator samples were shipped for TCRbeta analysis as frozen whole blood, isolated PBMCs, or DNA extracted from either sample type. Looking up the germline V gene yields CDR1 SGHRS and CDR2 YFSETQ. The CDR3 goes from the cysteine to the phenylalanine over 13 residues. Only the CDR3 DNA stays, 39 bases, in frame from base 1. V sheds 6 bases and J sheds 5 bases, leaving 14 bases between their ends. TCRbeta CDR3 regions were amplified from genomic DNA by means of the immunoSEQ Assay, a bias-controlled multiplex PCR. In the original analysis: Within the assay, amplification of reference gene primers was used to estimate how many nucleated cells each sample contained. Sequence reads were collapsed and filtered to measure the absolute abundance of every unique TCRbeta CDR3 rearrangement. For each sample, productive Simpson clonality was calculated by taking the square root of Simpson's diversity index across productive rearrangements. The table was pulled from immuneACCESS by TCRdb, which kept in-frame rearrangements only. Such tables lose some clones; where checked, under half of the loss comes from unresolved V genes, and the rest has no known cause. V and J calls and clone size are copied from that table; D and trimming were computed from the DNA. Here the sample has 200,000 to 250,000 clones; more than 65% occur a single time. The top ten clones comprise 9.7% of the sample.

The sample was peripheral blood. The V gene is TRBV5-1 and the J gene is TRBJ1-1, with TRBD1 as a weak D call on 6 bases. The sequence derives from a man in his fifties with active or convalescent COVID-19. This receptor carries the CDR3 CASTGEGGTEAFF. The nucleotide sequence is given as TGCGCCAGCACCGGGGAGGGGGGTACTGAAGCTTTCTTT.